The entry that follows covers one T cell receptor (beta chain) sequence. Germline values: CDR1 SGHRS, CDR2 YFSETQ. Trimming pared 4 bases from V and 0 bases from J, leaving 14 bases between. The CDR3 is 16 residues long. The data derive from a study of blood T cell repertoires in COVID-19. Across the whole study: Samples representing acute and convalescent COVID-19 were sourced from the United States, Italy and Spain. PBMCs, B-cell-depleted T cells, or T cells provided the cDNA or gDNA that made up the material.

As originally analysed: Reference gene primer amplification in the assay estimated nucleated cell counts. The method was immunoSEQ multiplex PCR; TCRdb's version includes in-frame clones alone and lacks a portion of them. For V, J and clone size, that table is used; D and trimming come from the DNA. The data contain over 250,000 clones, 75% to 90% of them singletons. V is TRBV5-1 and J is TRBJ1-5, with D tentatively TRBD1 (5 bases). Sequencing was done on a sample of peripheral blood. This clonotype originated in a woman between 70 and 85 years old with acute or convalescent COVID-19. DNA for the CDR3: TGCGCCAGCAGCGCCGGGGGAGCCTATAGCAATCAGCCCCAGCATTTT. Translating it yields CASSAGGAYSNQPQHF. The full variable domain, completed using reference TRBV5-1 and TRBJ1-5, is KAGVTQTPRYLIKTRGQQVTLSCSPISGHRSVSWYQQTPGQGLQFLFEYFSETQRNKGNFPGRFSGRQFSNSRSEMNVSTLELGDSALYLCASSAGGAYSNQPQHFGDGTRLSIL.